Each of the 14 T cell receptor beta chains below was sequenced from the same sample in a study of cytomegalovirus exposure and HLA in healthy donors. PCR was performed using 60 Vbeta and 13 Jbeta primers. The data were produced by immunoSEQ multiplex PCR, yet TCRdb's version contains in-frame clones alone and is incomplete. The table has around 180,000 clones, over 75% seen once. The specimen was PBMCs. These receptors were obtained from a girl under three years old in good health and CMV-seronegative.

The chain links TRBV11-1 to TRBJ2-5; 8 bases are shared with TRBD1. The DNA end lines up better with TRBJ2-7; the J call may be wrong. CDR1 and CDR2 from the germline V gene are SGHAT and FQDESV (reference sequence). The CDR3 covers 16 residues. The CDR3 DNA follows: TGTGCCAGCAGCTTAAGACAGGGGACCCTCCGGTACGAGCAGTACTTC. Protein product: CASSLRQGTLRYEQYF.

CDR3 bases: TGTGCCAGCAGCTTGGGCGCCGAGCAGTACTTC. Its translation: CASSLGAEQYF. The chain recombines TRBV5-6 with TRBJ2-7; D remains unclear. The V end was cut by 0 bases, the J end by 6 bases, with 4 bases between. Germline lookup yields CDR1 SGHDT and CDR2 YYEEEE. There are 11 residues in the CDR3. Supplemented by reference TRBV5-6 and TRBJ2-7, the full variable domain reads DAGVTQSPTHLIKTRGQQVTLRCSPKSGHDTVSWYQQALGQGPQFIFQYYEEEERQRGNFPDRFSGHQFPNYSSELNVNALLLGDSALYLCASSLGAEQYFGPGTRLTVT.

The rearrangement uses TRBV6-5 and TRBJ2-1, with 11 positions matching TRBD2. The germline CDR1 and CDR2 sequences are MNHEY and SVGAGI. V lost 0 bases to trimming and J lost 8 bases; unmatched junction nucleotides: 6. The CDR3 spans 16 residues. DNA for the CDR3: TGTGCCAGCAGTTACTCGCGACTAGCGGGGAGCTATGAGCAGTTCTTC. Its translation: CASSYSRLAGSYEQFF.

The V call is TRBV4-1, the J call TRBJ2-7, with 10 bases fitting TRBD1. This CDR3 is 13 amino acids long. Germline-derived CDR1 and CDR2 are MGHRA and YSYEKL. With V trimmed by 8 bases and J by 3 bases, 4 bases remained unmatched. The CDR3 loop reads CASRRTGGYEQYF. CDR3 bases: TGCGCCAGCCGAAGGACAGGGGGCTACGAGCAGTACTTC.

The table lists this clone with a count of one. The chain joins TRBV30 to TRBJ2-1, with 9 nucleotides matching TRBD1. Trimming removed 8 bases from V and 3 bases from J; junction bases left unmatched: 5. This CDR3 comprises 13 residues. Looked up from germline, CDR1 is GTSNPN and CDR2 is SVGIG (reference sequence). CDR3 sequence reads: CAGQGLGYNEQFF. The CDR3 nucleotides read TGTGCCGGACAGGGGTTGGGCTACAATGAGCAGTTCTTC.

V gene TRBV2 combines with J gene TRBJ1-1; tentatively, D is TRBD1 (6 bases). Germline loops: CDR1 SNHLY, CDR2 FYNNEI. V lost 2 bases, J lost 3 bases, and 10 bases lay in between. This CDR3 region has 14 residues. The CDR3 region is CASSEQGTYTEAFF. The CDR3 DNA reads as TGTGCCAGCAGTGAACAGGGGACATACACTGAAGCTTTCTTT.

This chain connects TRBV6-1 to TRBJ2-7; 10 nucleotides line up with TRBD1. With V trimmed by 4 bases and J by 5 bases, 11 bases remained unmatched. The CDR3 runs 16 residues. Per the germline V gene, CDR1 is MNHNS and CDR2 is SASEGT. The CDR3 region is CASSAGDRGYSDEQYF. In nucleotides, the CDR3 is TGTGCCAGCAGTGCCGGGGACAGGGGTTACAGTGACGAGCAGTACTTC.

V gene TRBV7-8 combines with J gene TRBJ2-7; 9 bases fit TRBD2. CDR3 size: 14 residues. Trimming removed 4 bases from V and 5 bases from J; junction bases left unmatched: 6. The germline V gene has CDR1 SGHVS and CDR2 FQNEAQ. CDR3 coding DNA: TGTGCCAGCAGCTATAGCGGGAGTCCCGACGAGCAGTACTTC. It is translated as CASSYSGSPDEQYF.

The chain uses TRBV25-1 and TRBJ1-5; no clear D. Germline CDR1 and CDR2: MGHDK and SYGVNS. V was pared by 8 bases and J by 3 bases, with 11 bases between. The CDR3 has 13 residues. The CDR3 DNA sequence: TGTGCCAGCCAAGAGGCACTCAATCAGCCCCAGCATTTT. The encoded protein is CASQEALNQPQHF.

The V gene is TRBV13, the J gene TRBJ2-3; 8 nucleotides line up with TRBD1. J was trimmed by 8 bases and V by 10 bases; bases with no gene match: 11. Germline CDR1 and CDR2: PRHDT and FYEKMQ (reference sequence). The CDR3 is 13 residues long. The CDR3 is CAIPQGARGTQYF. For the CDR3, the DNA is TGTGCCATCCCCCAGGGGGCGCGCGGTACGCAGTATTTT.

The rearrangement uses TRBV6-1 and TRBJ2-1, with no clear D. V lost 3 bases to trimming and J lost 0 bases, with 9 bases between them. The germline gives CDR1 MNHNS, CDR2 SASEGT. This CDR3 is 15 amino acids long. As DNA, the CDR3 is TGTGCCAGCAGTGACGTGCGGTACTCCTACAATGAGCAGTTCTTC. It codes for CASSDVRYSYNEQFF.

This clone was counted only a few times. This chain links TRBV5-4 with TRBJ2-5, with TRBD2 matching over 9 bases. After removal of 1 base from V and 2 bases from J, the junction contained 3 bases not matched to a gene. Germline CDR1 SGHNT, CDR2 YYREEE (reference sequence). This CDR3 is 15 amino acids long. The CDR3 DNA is TGTGCCAGCAGCTTGTCTAGCGGGGAACAAGAGACCCAGTACTTC. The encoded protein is CASSLSSGEQETQYF.

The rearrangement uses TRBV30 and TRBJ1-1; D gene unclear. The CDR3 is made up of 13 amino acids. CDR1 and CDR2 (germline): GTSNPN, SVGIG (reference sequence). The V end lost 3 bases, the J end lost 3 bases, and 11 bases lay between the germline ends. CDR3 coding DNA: TGTGCCTGGAGGAGGGTCTGGGACACTGAAGCTTTCTTT. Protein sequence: CAWRRVWDTEAFF. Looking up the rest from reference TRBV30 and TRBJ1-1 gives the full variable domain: SQTIHQWPATLVQPVGSPLSLECTVEGTSNPNLYWYRQAAGRGLQLLFYSVGIGQISSEVPQNLSASRPQDRQFILSSKKLLLSDSGFYLCAWRRVWDTEAFFGQGTRLTVV.

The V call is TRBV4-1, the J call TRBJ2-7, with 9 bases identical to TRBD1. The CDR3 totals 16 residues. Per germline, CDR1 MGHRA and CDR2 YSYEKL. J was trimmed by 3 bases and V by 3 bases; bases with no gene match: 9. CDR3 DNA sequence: TGCGCCAGCAGCCAGAGGAAGACAGGGGGGGACTACGAGCAGTACTTC. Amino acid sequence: CASSQRKTGGDYEQYF.